This T cell receptor (beta chain) was sequenced in a study of tumor-infiltrating lymphocytes in primary liver carcinoma. Study-wide results and caveats: Tumors had a top-250-clone fraction that was significantly higher than blood (p = 0.039).

On this clonotype: The antigen remains unidentified.

Trimming stripped 2 bases from V and 9 bases from J, with 20 bases between. CDR1 and CDR2 (germline): MNHNS, SASEGT. The length of the CDR3 is 16 residues. Investigators took RNA and DNA out together from roughly 20-30 mg of unsorted bulk tissue. At sampling, these chronic HBV carriers had received no treatment. Every tumor sample held more than 80% viable tumor cells. Constant-region priming of approximately 500 ng total RNA yielded TCR beta cDNA. Slightly modified ARM-PCR with three nested multiplex PCR rounds yielded TCR beta libraries. Researchers ran the first two PCR rounds for roughly 11 cycles each with TRBV1-TRBV30 forward primers and a C-beta reverse primer. TCRdb re-analysed the multiplex PCR reads in MiXCR, keeping a single row per CDR3 protein. Among some 110,000 distinct CDR3 sequences listed, approximately 64% were seen once.

The clonotype was recovered from a woman in her fifties or sixties with primary liver carcinoma and hepatitis B virus infection. The rearrangement links TRBV6-1 to TRBJ1-5, with D tentatively TRBD1 (5 bases). Source material: liver tumor tissue from sampling region 3. Described subset: tumor region T3, left-lateral pole. The CDR3 nucleotides read TGTGCCAGCAGTGAACGTCCGGGGGTAAGCAATTTGCCCCAGCATTTT. Its translation: CASSERPGVSNLPQHF.